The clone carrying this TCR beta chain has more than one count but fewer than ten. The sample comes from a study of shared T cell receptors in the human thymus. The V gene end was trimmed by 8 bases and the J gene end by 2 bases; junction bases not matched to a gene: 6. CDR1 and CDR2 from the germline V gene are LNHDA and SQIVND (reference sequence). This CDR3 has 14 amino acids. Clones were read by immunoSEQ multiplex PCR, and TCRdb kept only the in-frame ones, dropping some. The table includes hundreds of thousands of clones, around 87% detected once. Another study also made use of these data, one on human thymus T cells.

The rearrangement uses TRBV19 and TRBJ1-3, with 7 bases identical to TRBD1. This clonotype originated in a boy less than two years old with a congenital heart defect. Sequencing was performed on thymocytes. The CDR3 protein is CASDSGGAGNTIYF. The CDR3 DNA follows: TGTGCCAGTGATTCAGGGGGTGCTGGAAACACCATATATTTT.